This T cell receptor (beta chain) was observed in a study of CD8+CD57+ T cells in acquired aplastic anemia (dated by TCRdb to 2016 to 2019). With regard to the full study: DNA extracted from sorted CD4+ and CD8+ cells had a mean of roughly 3.4 ug, with a range of roughly 0.18 to 27.4 ug. A CD8+CD57+ expansion meant a frequency higher than the mean frequency seen in healthy subjects.

Genomic DNA was used as template for profiling of TCR beta VDJ combinations and CDR3 sequences. TCR repertoire sequencing was run on an Illumina HiSeq 2000. For the original study's pipeline: TRBV/TRBJ rearrangement plots, CDR3 size and DJ length profiles, and Simpson's diversity index were used to evaluate the repertoires. The most abundant DNA sequence in the deep sequencing data was taken as the immunodominant clone. CDR3 amino acid sequences were screened for sharing across subjects and were compared with published repertoires and the VDJdb database. Using fastp at Q25 and MiXCR, TCRdb reprocessed the public reads and kept productive beta chains. For every CDR3 protein sequence, its rows merge into one entry that carries the most common genes and DNA. V and J calls and clone size were set by TCRdb, not the authors. The sample yields about 98,000 distinct CDR3 sequences; less than 75% were counted once. Less than 75% of the sample goes to the ten largest clones.

Beyond this particular receptor, the publication reports: Although under 35 CD8+ CDR3 sequences were shared by patients and controls, these sequences appeared highly expressed in patients and within the immunodominant clones of patients. Between patients and healthy controls, no significant difference in CD8+ Simpson's diversity was found (P=0.060).

Note on this clonotype: The specificity of this receptor is unknown. No much larger clone exists at a distance of one base, and base qualities are not known.

Flow cytometry had shown CD8+CD57+ cell expansion in the patients selected for sequencing. Every patient had a diagnosis of severe acquired aplastic anemia based on International Study of Aplastic Anemia and Agranulocytosis and Camitta criteria. At the time blood was sampled, none of the patients had received any therapy. TCR repertoires of sorted CD4+ and CD8+ blood T cells from severe aplastic anemia patients and healthy subjects were deep-sequenced in the study. In the USA, patient enrollment took place under clinicaltrials.gov protocols 00001620, 01623167, 00001397, 00071045, 00081523 and 00961064. Ficoll-Paque density gradient centrifugation was used to isolate peripheral blood mononuclear cells. CD4+ and CD8+ T cells were sorted by FACS or magnetic beads before DNA extraction. V was cut back by 6 bases and J by 4 bases, leaving a gap of 13 bases between them. The germline V gene specifies SGHVS as CDR1 and FQNEAQ as CDR2. Taken from cysteine to phenylalanine, the CDR3 has 15 residues. CDR3 DNA is the only sequence kept; it has 45 bases, read in frame from the first base.

The receptor was isolated from a human donor with aplastic anemia. Rearrangement joined TRBV7-8 to TRBJ1-6; the D gene is possibly TRBD1, with 6 bases matching. Sequenced input: sorted CD4+, CD8+, or CD8+CD57+ T cells (not recorded which) from PBMCs. Here the CDR3 is given as CASRLNRVYNSPLHF. At the DNA level, the sequence is TGTGCCAGCAGGTTAAACAGGGTTTATAATTCACCCCTCCACTTT.